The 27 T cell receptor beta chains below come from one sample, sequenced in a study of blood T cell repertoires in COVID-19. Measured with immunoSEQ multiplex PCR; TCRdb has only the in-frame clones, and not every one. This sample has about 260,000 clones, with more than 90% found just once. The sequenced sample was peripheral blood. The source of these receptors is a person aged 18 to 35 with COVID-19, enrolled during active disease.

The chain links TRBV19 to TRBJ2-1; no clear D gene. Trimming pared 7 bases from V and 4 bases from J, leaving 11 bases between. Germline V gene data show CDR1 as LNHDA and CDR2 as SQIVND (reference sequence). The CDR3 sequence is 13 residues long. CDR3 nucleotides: TGTGCCAGTACTCTGACTCTATACAATGAGCAGTTCTTC. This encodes CASTLTLYNEQFF.

CDR3 DNA sequence: TGTGCCAGCAGTTGGGACAGGGGTGAGCAGTACTTC. It yields the protein CASSWDRGEQYF. This chain joins TRBV28 and TRBJ2-7; 10 nucleotides match TRBD1. V was clipped by 4 bases and J by 7 bases; unmatched bases: 1. The CDR3 consists of 12 residues. Germline lookup yields CDR1 MDHEN and CDR2 SYDVKM. The complete variable domain, with remaining parts taken from reference TRBV28 and TRBJ2-7, reads DVKVTQSSRYLVKRTGEKVFLECVQDMDHENMFWYRQDPGLGLRLIYFSYDVKMKEKGDIPEGYSVSREKKERFSLILESASTNQTSMYLCASSWDRGEQYFGPGTRLTVT.

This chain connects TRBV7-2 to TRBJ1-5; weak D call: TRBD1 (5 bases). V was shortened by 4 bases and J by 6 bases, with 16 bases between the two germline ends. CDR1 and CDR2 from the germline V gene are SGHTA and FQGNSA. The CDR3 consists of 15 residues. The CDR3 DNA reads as TGTGCCAGCAGCTATTGGGGGGGGAGTGTTCAGCCCCAGCATTTT. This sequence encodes CASSYWGGSVQPQHF.

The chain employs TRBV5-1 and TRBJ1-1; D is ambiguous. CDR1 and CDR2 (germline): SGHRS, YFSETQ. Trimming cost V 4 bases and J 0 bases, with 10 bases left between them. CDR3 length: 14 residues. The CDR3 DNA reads TGCGCCAGCAGCGGCGGGTCTTTGAACACTGAAGCTTTCTTT. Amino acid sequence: CASSGGSLNTEAFF.

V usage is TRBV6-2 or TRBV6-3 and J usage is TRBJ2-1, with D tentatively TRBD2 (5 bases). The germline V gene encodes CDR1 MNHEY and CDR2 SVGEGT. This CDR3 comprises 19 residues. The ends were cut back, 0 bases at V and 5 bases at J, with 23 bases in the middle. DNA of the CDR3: TGTGCCAGCAGTTACTCGATAGAGGGAACTAGACCTAACCACAATGAGCAGTTCTTC. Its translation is CASSYSIEGTRPNHNEQFF.

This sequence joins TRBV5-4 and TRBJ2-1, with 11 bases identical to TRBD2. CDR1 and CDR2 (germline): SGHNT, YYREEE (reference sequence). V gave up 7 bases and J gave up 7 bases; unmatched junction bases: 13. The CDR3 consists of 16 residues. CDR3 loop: CASQPSLAGGFNEQFF. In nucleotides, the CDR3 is TGTGCCAGCCAGCCCTCCCTAGCGGGAGGATTTAATGAGCAGTTCTTC. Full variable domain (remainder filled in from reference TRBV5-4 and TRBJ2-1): ETGVTQSPTHLIKTRGQQVTLRCSSQSGHNTVSWYQQALGQGPQFIFQYYREEENGRGNFPPRFSGLQFPNYSSELNVNALELDDSALYLCASQPSLAGGFNEQFFGPGTRLTVL.

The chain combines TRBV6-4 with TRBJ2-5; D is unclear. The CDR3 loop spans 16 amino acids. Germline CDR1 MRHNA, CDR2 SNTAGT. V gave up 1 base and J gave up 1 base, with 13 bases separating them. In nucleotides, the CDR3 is TGTGCCAGCAGTGACTTGTCCTGCGTGTGCCAAGAGACCCAGTACTTC. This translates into CASSDLSCVCQETQYF.

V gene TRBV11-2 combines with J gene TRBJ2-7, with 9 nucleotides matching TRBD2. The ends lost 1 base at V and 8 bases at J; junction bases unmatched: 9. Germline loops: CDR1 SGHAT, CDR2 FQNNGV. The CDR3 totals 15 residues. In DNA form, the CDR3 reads TGTGCCAGCAGCTTAGGGGCTAGCGGGGCTACGAAGCAGTACTTC. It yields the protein CASSLGASGATKQYF.

The CDR3 reads CASSQDFGGELFF. DNA for the CDR3: TGTGCCAGCAGCCAAGATTTCGGCGGGGAGCTGTTTTTT. This chain connects TRBV4-2 to TRBJ2-2; no clear D gene. V lost 0 bases and J 7 bases, leaving 6 bases between the germline ends. This CDR3 has 13 residues. Germline lookup yields CDR1 LGHNA and CDR2 YNFKEQ.

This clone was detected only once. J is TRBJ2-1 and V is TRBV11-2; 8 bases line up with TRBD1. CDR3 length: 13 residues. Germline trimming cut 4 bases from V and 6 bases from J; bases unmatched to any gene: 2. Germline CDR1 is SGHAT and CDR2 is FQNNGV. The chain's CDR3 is CASSYGQGNEQFF. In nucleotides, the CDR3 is TGTGCCAGCAGCTATGGACAGGGCAATGAGCAGTTCTTC.

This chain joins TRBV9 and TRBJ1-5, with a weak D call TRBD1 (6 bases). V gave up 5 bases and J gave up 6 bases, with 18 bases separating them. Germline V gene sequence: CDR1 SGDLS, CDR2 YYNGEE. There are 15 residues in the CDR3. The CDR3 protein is CASSPGQGRGQPQHF. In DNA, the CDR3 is TGTGCCAGCAGTCCCGGGCAGGGCAGGGGTCAGCCCCAGCATTTT.

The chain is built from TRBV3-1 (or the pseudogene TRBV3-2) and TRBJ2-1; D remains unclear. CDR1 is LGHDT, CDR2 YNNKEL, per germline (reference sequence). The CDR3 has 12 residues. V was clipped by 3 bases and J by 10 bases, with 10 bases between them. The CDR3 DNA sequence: TGTGCCAGCAGCCACCGACTGACGGAGCAGTTCTTC. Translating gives CASSHRLTEQFF.

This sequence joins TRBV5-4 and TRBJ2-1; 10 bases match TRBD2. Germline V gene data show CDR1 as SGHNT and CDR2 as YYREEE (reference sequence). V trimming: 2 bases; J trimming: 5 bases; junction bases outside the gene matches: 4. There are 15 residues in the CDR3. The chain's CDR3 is CASSFGLAVDNEQFF. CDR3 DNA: TGTGCCAGCAGCTTTGGACTAGCGGTCGACAATGAGCAGTTCTTC.

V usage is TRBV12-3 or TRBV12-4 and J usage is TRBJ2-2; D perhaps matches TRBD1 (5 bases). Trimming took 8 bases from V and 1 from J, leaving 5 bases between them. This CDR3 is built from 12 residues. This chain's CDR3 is CASQGNTGELFF. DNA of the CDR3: TGTGCCAGCCAGGGGAACACCGGGGAGCTGTTTTTT.

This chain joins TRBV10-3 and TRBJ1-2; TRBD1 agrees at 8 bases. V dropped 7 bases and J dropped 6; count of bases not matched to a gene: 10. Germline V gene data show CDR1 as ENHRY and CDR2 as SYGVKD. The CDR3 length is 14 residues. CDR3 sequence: CAITSDRVGHGYTF. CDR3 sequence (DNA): TGTGCCATCACCTCGGACAGGGTAGGACATGGCTACACCTTC.

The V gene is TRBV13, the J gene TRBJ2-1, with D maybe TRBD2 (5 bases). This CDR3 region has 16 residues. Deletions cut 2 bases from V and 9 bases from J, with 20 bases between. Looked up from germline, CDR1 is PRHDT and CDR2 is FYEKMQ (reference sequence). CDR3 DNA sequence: TGTGCCAGCAGCTTACCAGCGGCTGTAGGATCCGGTGAGCAGTTCTTC. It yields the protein CASSLPAAVGSGEQFF.

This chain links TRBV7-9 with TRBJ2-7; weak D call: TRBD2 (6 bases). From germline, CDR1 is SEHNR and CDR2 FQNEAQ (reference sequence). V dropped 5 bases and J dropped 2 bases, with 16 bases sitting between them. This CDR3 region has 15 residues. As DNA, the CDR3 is TGTGCCAGCAGCCGAGAACTAGCCGCTACCTACGAGCAGTACTTC. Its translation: CASSRELAATYEQYF. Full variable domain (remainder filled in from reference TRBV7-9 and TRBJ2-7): DTGVSQNPRHKITKRGQNVTFRCDPISEHNRLYWYRQTLGQGPEFLTYFQNEAQLEKSRLLSDRFSAERPKGSFSTLEIQRTEQGDSAMYLCASSRELAATYEQYFGPGTRLTVT.

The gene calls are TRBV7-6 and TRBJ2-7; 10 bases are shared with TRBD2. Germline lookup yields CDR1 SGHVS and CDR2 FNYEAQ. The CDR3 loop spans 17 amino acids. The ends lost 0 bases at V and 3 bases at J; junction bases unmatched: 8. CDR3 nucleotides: TGTGCCAGCAGCTTAGCGGTCGGGACTAGCGTCAGCTACGAGCAGTACTTC. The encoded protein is CASSLAVGTSVSYEQYF.

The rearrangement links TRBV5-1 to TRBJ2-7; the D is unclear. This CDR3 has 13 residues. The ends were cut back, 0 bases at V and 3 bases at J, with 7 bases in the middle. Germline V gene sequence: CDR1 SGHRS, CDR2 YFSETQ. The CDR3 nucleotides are TGCGCCAGCAGCTTGGCCCAGGACTACGAGCAGTACTTC. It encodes CASSLAQDYEQYF.

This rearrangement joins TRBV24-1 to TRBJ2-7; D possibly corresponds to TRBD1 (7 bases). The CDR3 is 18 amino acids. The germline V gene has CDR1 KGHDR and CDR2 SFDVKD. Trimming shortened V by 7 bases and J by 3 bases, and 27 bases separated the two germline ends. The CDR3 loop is CATRGAGGFGGTFYEQYF. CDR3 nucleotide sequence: TGTGCCACCAGGGGGGCAGGGGGTTTCGGGGGCACATTCTACGAGCAGTACTTC.

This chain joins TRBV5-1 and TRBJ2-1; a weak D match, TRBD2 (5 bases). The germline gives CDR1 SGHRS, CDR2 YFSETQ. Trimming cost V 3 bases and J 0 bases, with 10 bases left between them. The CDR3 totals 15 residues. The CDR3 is CASSSAGNSYNEQFF. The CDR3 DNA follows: TGCGCCAGCAGCTCAGCCGGGAACTCCTACAATGAGCAGTTCTTC.

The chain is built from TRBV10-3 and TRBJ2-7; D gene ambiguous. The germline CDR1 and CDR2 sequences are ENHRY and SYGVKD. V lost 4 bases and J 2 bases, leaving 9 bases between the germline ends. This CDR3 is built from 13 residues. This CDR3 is CAISGGYPYEQYF. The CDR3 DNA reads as TGTGCCATCAGTGGAGGATACCCCTACGAGCAGTACTTC.

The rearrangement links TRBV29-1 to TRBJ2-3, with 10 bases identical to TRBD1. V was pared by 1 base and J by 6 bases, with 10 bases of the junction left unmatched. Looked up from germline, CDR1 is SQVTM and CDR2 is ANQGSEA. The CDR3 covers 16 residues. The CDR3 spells CSVEGPGTGVRDTQYF. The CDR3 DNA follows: TGCAGCGTTGAAGGGCCGGGGACAGGGGTTCGCGATACGCAGTATTTT.

The CDR3 spells CASGSFGTSGQKTDTQYF. Written as DNA, the CDR3 is TGTGCTAGTGGTTCCTTTGGGACTAGCGGGCAGAAAACAGATACGCAGTATTTT. V and J are TRBV12-5 and TRBJ2-3, with 12 bases lining up with TRBD2. Germline CDR1 LGHNT, CDR2 FRNRAP. The CDR3 sequence is 18 residues long. Germline trimming cut 4 bases from V and 3 bases from J; bases unmatched to any gene: 11.

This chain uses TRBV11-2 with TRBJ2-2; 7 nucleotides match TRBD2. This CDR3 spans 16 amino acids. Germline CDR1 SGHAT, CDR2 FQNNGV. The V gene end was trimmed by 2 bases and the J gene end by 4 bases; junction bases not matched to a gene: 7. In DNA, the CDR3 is TGTGCCAGCAGCTTACACGTGACTAGCAGCACCGGGGAGCTGTTTTTT. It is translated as CASSLHVTSSTGELFF.

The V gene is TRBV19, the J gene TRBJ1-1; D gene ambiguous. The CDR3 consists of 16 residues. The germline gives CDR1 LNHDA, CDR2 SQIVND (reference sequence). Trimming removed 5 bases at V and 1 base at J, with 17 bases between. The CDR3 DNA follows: TGTGCCAGTAGTCCCCGTCCAGTCGGGTCGAACACTGAAGCTTTCTTT. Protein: CASSPRPVGSNTEAFF.

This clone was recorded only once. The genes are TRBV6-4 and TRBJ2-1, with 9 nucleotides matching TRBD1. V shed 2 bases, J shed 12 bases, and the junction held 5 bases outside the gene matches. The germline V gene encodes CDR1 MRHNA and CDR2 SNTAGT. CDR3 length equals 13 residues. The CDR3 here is CASSDTGGGGQFF. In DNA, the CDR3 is TGTGCCAGCAGTGACACAGGGGGCGGAGGGCAGTTCTTC.